The T cell receptor beta chain under discussion was sequenced for a study of identical twins. Germline assignment: CDR1 LGHDT and CDR2 YNNKEL (reference sequence). V was trimmed by 2 bases and J by 5 bases, leaving 11 bases between them. This CDR3 has 14 residues. General study findings and limits: Cord blood's abundant beta clonotypes had fewer insertions, unlike memory repertoires.

Unique molecular identifiers were present on the cDNA, and a universal primer site came from template switching. Using its own MiXCR run on the 5' RACE reads, TCRdb lists one record per CDR3 protein. Among hundreds of thousands of distinct CDR3 sequences listed, roughly an eighth were seen once. Details on this clonotype: Its antigen is not known.

Healthy Caucasians, and only they, were the donors. These same data were also listed under a study on yellow fever vaccine responses in identical twins. That source reports: Convergence reportedly seemed to mark part of the twins' vaccine T cell response, with personalization marking the rest.

This TCR derives from a woman aged 18-35 years in good health. The sample comprised PBMCs. The gene calls are TRBV3-1 and TRBJ2-3; the D is unclear. The CDR3 DNA follows: TGTGCCAGCAGCCAACGTTACGCTGGAGATACGCAGTATTTT. Its translation: CASSQRYAGDTQYF.